Detailed here is one T cell receptor (beta chain). The sample is drawn from a study of blood T cell repertoires in COVID-19. Method: immunoSEQ multiplex PCR; TCRdb's copy keeps in-frame clones and lacks some. The sample includes over 250,000 clones, around 86% seen only once; the top ten take roughly 15%. The germline gives CDR1 LGHDT, CDR2 YNNKEL (reference sequence). V shed 1 base and J shed 4 bases, with 7 bases lying between them. CDR3 length: 13 amino acids. Sequencing was performed on peripheral blood. The V gene is TRBV3-1 (or the pseudogene TRBV3-2), the J gene TRBJ1-2, with D possibly matching TRBD1 (6 bases). The TCR comes from a human donor in a cohort sampled during active COVID-19. The CDR3 DNA sequence: TGTGCCAGCAGCCAAGTCAGGGGCTATGGCTACACCTTC. It encodes CASSQVRGYGYTF.